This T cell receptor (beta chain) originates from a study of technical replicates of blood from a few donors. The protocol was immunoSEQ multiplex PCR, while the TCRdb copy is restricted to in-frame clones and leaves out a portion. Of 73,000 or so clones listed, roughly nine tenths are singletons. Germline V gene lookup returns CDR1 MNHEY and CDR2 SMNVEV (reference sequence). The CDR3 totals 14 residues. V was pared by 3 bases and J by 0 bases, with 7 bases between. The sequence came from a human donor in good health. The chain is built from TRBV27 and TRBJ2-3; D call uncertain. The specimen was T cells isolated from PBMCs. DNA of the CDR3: TGTGCCAGCAGTTTGGCGACTAGCACAGATACGCAGTATTTT. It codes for CASSLATSTDTQYF.